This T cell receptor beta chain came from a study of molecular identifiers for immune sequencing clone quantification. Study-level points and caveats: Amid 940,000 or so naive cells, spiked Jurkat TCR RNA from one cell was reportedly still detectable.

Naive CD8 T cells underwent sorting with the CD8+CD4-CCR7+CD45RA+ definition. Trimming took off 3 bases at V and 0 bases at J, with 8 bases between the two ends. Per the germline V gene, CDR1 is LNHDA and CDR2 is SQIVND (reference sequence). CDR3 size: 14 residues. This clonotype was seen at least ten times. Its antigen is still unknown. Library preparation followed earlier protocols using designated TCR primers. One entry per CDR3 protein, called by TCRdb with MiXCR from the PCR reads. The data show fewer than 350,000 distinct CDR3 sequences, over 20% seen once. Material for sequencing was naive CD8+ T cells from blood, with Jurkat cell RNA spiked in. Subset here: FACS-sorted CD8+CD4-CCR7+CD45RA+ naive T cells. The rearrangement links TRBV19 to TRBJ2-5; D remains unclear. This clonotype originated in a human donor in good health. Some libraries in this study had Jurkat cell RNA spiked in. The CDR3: CASSIDPYQETQYF. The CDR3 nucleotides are TGTGCCAGTAGTATTGATCCGTACCAAGAGACCCAGTACTTC.